The source of this TCR beta chain is a study of blood T cell repertoires in COVID-19. Sequencing used immunoSEQ multiplex PCR; TCRdb keeps in-frame clones, though not all of them. The sample includes 110,000 to 150,000 clones, 60% to 85% of them seen just once. The CDR3 is made up of 14 amino acids. The germline CDR1 and CDR2 sequences are MDHEN and SYDVKM. Trimming removed 7 bases from V and 5 bases from J; junction bases left unmatched: 8. Sample: peripheral blood. The chain recombines TRBV28 with TRBJ2-3; 8 bases map to TRBD2. The TCR was taken from a man aged 50 or older with active or convalescent COVID-19. Here the CDR3 reads CASTPGLEGDTQYF. CDR3 coding DNA: TGTGCCAGCACCCCGGGACTAGAGGGAGATACGCAGTATTTT.